What follows are 2 T cell receptor beta chains derived from one specimen sequenced in a study of glioma-infiltrating T cells. TCR alpha and beta CDR3 regions were amplified from RNA using iRepertoire nested multiplex PCR. TCRdb itself ran the multiplex PCR reads through MiXCR, one entry per CDR3 protein. The sample has 9,500 to 15,000 distinct CDR3 sequences, about 30% seen once. The sample comprised glioma tissue, nonneoplastic brain tissue, or PBMCs (not recorded which). The receptors here all came from a human donor with low-grade glioma or glioblastoma, undergoing nonglioma brain surgery, or in good health (not recorded which).

A remark on this clonotype: A junction boundary mismatches the germline segment, possibly from a read error. This chain connects TRBV7-7 to TRBJ2-1, with 16 positions matching TRBD2. The CDR3 length is 20 residues. The germline V gene encodes CDR1 SSHAT and CDR2 FNYEAQ (reference sequence). CDR3 sequence (DNA): TGTGCTAGCAGCTTAGCCCCGGGACTAGCGGGAGGGGGGAAGTACAATGAGCAGTTCTTC. Its protein product is CASSLAPGLAGGGKYNEQFF.

Comments on this clonotype: With a much larger clone just one base away, this may be a read error. The genes are TRBV28 and TRBJ1-4, with no clear D. Germline CDR1 MDHEN, CDR2 SYDVKM. The CDR3 covers 10 residues. CDR3 DNA: TGTGGCAGTGGATATGAAAAACTGTTTTTT. Residues: CGSGYEKLFF.